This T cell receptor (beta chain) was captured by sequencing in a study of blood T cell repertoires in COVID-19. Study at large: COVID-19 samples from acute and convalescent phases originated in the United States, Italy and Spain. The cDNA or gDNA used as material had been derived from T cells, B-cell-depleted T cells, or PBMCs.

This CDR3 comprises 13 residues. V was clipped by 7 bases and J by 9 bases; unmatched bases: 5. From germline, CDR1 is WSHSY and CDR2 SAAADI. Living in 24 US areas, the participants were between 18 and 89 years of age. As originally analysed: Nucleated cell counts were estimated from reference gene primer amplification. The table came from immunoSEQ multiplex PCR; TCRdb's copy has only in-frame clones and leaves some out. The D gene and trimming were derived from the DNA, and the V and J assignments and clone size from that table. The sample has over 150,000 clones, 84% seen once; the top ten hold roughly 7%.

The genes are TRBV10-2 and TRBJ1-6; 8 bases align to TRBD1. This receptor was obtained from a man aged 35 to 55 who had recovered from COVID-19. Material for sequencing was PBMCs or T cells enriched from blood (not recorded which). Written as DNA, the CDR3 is TGCGCCAGCACCGACAGGGGACTTTCACCCCTCCACTTT. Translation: CASTDRGLSPLHF.